This T cell receptor beta chain was captured in a study of OX40 agonist ivuxolimab in advanced cancers. About the investigation overall: Ivuxolimab was a fully human IgG2 agonistic monoclonal antibody targeting the costimulatory receptor OX40 (CD134). The monotherapy dose-escalation portion (N of about 50 patients) of the phase I ivuxolimab trial is reported in the paper. Patients were allowed to have had prior anti-PD-1, anti-PD-L1 or anti-CTLA-4 therapy, and more than 35% of the dose-escalation patients had been treated with checkpoint inhibitors. Partial responses occurred in three dose-escalation patients, of whom one had hepatocellular carcinoma and two had cutaneous melanoma. Of the approximately 50 dose-escalation patients, hepatocellular carcinoma was present in about 20, melanoma in approximately 15, renal cell carcinoma in 9 and head and neck cancer in 9. Intravenous ivuxolimab was administered to patients every 2 weeks at six dose levels: 0.01, 0.1, 0.3, 1.5, 3 and 10 mg/kg. A male proportion of approximately 83% and a mean age of approximately 60 years, ranging from about 23 to 90, were recorded for the dose-escalation cohort. Peripheral TCRbeta sequencing aimed to test whether ivuxolimab altered TCR sequence diversity and caused clonal T-cell expansion.

Patients with autoimmune disease history or receiving systemic immunosuppression were excluded from the trial. Peripheral blood for TCR sequencing was collected from all dose cohorts at baseline, on cycle 4 day 1, and on cycle 7 day 1. Samples came from an open-label, multicenter, first-in-human phase I dose-escalation trial of ivuxolimab. The trial enrolled adults with locally advanced or metastatic head and neck squamous cell, hepatocellular, melanoma or renal cell carcinoma. Before TCR sequencing, CD4+ and CD8+ T cells were separately sorted from peripheral blood. For sequencing of the TCRbeta CDR3 region, genomic DNA was extracted from the sorted cells. The immunoSEQ Assay was used for sequencing of TCRbeta CDR3 regions. Held by TCRdb, this immuneACCESS table contains in-frame sequences only and omits some clones. Under half of the omission traces to an unresolved V gene where checked; the cause of the rest is unknown. The sample data list roughly 46,000 clones, and around 84% of these were observed just once. Of the sample, 2.6% falls within the top ten clones.

Based on the germline V gene, the CDR1 and CDR2 sequences are SGDLS and YYNGEE. Taken from cysteine to phenylalanine, the CDR3 has 15 residues. Here the CDR3 DNA is all that survives: 45 bases in frame from base 1. V lost 4 bases and J lost 3 bases; the stretch between them is 14 bases long. What the study reported, not specific to this receptor: In the 0.1-3.0 mg/kg groups, partial responders were among the patients with the lowest normalized peripheral clonal expansion, particularly in CD8+ T cells. Clonal expansion of both CD4+ and CD8+ blood T cells was observed from baseline to week 6 at doses 0.1 to 3.0 mg/kg. Antigen specificity was not determined for the clonally expanded peripheral T cells. On average, CD8+ T cells showed more expanded clones than CD4+ T cells after ivuxolimab. Low levels of normalized T-cell clonal expansion were also seen in some nonresponding patients.

A remark on this clone: This clone's antigen is unknown. Within one base of it there is no much larger clone, and no base qualities were kept.

The V and J genes are TRBV9 and TRBJ2-1; a weak D assignment points to TRBD2 (7 bases agree). This sequence was found in an adult with an advanced solid tumor such as melanoma, head and neck, liver or kidney cancer. The sample in question was CD4+ or CD8+ T cells sorted from blood, obtained in a trial of the OX40 agonist ivuxolimab. The nucleotide sequence reads TGTGCCAGCAGCTCCGAGGGGGAGGGCTACAATGAGCAGTTCTTC. Translation gives CASSSEGEGYNEQFF. The full variable domain, completed from the reference TRBV9 and TRBJ2-1 proteins outside the CDR3, reads DSGVTQTPKHLITATGQRVTLRCSPRSGDLSVYWYQQSLDQGLQFLIQYYNGEERAKGNILERFSAQQFPDLHSELNLSSLELGDSALYFCASSSEGEGYNEQFFGPGTRLTVL.